A single sample is the source of the 20 T cell receptor beta chains below, sequenced in a study of T-cell memory formation after mild COVID-19. MiXCR, run by TCRdb on the 5' RACE reads, gives a single entry per CDR3 protein. The profile shows approximately 350,000 distinct CDR3 sequences, over 10% of them singletons. The sequencing input was PBMCs or a T cell subset sorted from them (not recorded which). These receptors all stem from a man younger than 30 who had mild COVID-19 (a few samples of this study predate the infection). Cell type and time point are not known.

This clonotype showed up many times. This chain connects TRBV7-8 to TRBJ2-1; 7 bases are a match to TRBD2. CDR1 and CDR2 (germline): SGHVS, FQNEAQ. V gave up 5 bases and J gave up 6 bases; unmatched junction bases: 13. The CDR3 spans 16 residues. CDR3 sequence (DNA): TGTGCCAGCAGCCCGAGGGAGCGGGGAGTGTTCAATGAGCAGTTCTTC. Protein sequence: CASSPRERGVFNEQFF.

The V call is TRBV18, the J call TRBJ2-4; the match to TRBD1 covers 7 bases. Germline V gives CDR1 KGHSH, CDR2 LQKENI. Trimming at V came to 3 bases and at J to 0 bases, leaving 14 bases not matched to a gene. This CDR3 is built from 19 residues. The CDR3 region has the DNA TGTGCCAGCTCACCGAATAGCCTGGGACAGCTAATAGCCAAAAACATTCAGTACTTC. Its protein product is CASSPNSLGQLIAKNIQYF.

The chain employs TRBV7-2 and TRBJ2-3; 8 bases are shared with TRBD1. CDR3 length: 15 amino acids. Trimming took 3 bases from V and 6 from J; bases not matched to a gene: 8. Germline loops: CDR1 SGHTA, CDR2 FQGNSA. The CDR3 is CASSFRTGFGDTQYF. CDR3 nucleotides: TGTGCCAGCAGCTTCCGGACAGGGTTCGGGGATACGCAGTATTTT.

This clonotype showed up just a few times. The chain couples TRBV4-3 to TRBJ1-4, with D hard to call. The CDR3 contains 16 residues. V was clipped by 1 base and J by 7 bases, with 16 bases between them. Germline values: CDR1 LGHNA, CDR2 YSLEER. In nucleotides, the CDR3 is TGCGCCAGCAGCCAAGTTCTGCGGAGGGAACGTGAAAAACTGTTTTTT. Translated: CASSQVLRREREKLFF.

This clonotype appeared a few times. The V gene is TRBV7-2, the J gene TRBJ2-5; a possible D gene is TRBD1 (6 bases). The V and J ends lost 3 bases and 5 bases respectively, with 13 bases between them. Germline V gene lookup returns CDR1 SGHTA and CDR2 FQGNSA. CDR3 length equals 14 residues. The CDR3 DNA reads as TGTGCCAGCAGCTTCCAGGGGCGGGTCGAGACCCAGTACTTC. Translating it yields CASSFQGRVETQYF. Full variable domain (outside the CDR3, taken from reference TRBV7-2 and TRBJ2-5): GAGVSQSPSNKVTEKGKDVELRCDPISGHTALYWYRQSLGQGLEFLIYFQGNSAPDKSGLPSDRFSAERTGGSVSTLTIQRTQQEDSAVYLCASSFQGRVETQYFGPGTRLLVL.

This clonotype showed up just a few times. V gene TRBV7-2 combines with J gene TRBJ1-1; TRBD1 is a possible D gene (5 bases). Trimming pared 5 bases from V and 1 base from J, leaving 14 bases between. The CDR3 loop spans 15 amino acids. Per the germline V gene, CDR1 is SGHTA and CDR2 is FQGNSA. The CDR3 DNA reads as TGTGCCAGCAGCCCCTCGGGGCAGCGGAACACTGAAGCTTTCTTT. Translating it yields CASSPSGQRNTEAFF.

The table lists this clonotype with a few counts. The J gene is TRBJ1-1, the V gene TRBV19; 7 nucleotides agree with TRBD1. In germline, CDR1 is LNHDA, CDR2 SQIVND (reference sequence). The CDR3 totals 12 residues. The ends lost 7 bases at V and 3 bases at J; junction bases unmatched: 2. CDR3 DNA: TGTGCCAGTATTGGGACAGACACTGAAGCTTTCTTT. As protein: CASIGTDTEAFF.

The chain carries TRBV20-1 and TRBJ2-5, with 9 bases aligning to TRBD1. V shed 4 bases and J 0 bases; nucleotides not matched to a gene: 3. This CDR3 has 14 amino acids. Germline CDR1 is DFQATT and CDR2 is SNEGSKA (reference sequence). The CDR3 DNA reads TGCAGTGCTATTTGGACAGGGGACCAAGAGACCCAGTACTTC. This sequence encodes CSAIWTGDQETQYF.

This sequence joins TRBV4-3 and TRBJ2-7; weak D call: TRBD1 (5 bases). The length of the CDR3 is 15 residues. Germline values: CDR1 LGHNA, CDR2 YSLEER. Trimming took 4 bases from V and 5 from J, leaving 18 bases between them. The CDR3: CASSPGTQGKNEQYF. The CDR3 DNA reads TGCGCCAGCAGCCCAGGAACGCAGGGAAAGAACGAGCAGTACTTC.

Only a few counts were recorded for this clonotype. The chain combines TRBV20-1 with TRBJ2-1, with D possibly matching TRBD1 (6 bases). This CDR3 is built from 12 residues. Looked up from germline, CDR1 is DFQATT and CDR2 is SNEGSKA (reference sequence). Trimming removed 5 bases at V and 8 bases at J, with 13 bases between. The chain's CDR3 is CSAAARGDEQFF. The CDR3 bases are TGCAGTGCTGCGGCCAGGGGCGATGAGCAGTTCTTC.

V is TRBV5-6 and J is TRBJ1-1; D unclear. This CDR3 contains 13 residues. Germline CDR1 and CDR2: SGHDT and YYEEEE. V gave up 7 bases and J gave up 3 bases, with 13 bases separating them. The chain's CDR3 is CASVGGWDTEAFF. In nucleotides, the CDR3 is TGTGCCAGCGTAGGAGGATGGGACACTGAAGCTTTCTTT. Combining the CDR3 with reference TRBV5-6 and TRBJ1-1 gives the whole variable domain DAGVTQSPTHLIKTRGQQVTLRCSPKSGHDTVSWYQQALGQGPQFIFQYYEEEERQRGNFPDRFSGHQFPNYSSELNVNALLLGDSALYLCASVGGWDTEAFFGQGTRLTVV.

The chain employs TRBV27 and TRBJ1-1; possible D gene TRBD1, 5 bases. The CDR3 has 12 amino acids. The V end was cut by 8 bases, the J end by 4 bases, with 11 bases between. Germline assignment: CDR1 MNHEY and CDR2 SMNVEV (reference sequence). The CDR3 sequence: CASQGVGTEAFF. CDR3 coding DNA: TGTGCCAGCCAGGGAGTTGGCACTGAAGCTTTCTTT.

The CDR3 nucleotides are TGTGCCAGCTGCCGCGGGGGGCCCTACGAGCAGTACTTC. Residues: CASCRGGPYEQYF. The gene calls are TRBV6-2 or TRBV6-3 and TRBJ2-7; 8 bases match TRBD2. The CDR3 covers 13 residues. Looked up from germline, CDR1 is MNHEY and CDR2 is SVGEGT. V lost 8 bases to trimming and J lost 2 bases; unmatched junction nucleotides: 5.

This clonotype has only a few counts. This rearrangement joins TRBV10-3 to TRBJ2-5, with D perhaps given as TRBD1 or TRBD2 (6 bases each). The CDR3 contains 13 residues. Germline-derived CDR1 and CDR2 are ENHRY and SYGVKD. V was shortened by 7 bases and J by 4 bases, with 13 bases between the two germline ends. The CDR3 bases are TGTGCCATCAACGGGGGCCACGGAGAGACCCAGTACTTC. Translation gives CAINGGHGETQYF.

The chain recombines TRBV6-2 or TRBV6-3 with TRBJ1-5; 9 bases agree with TRBD1. Germline trimming cut 2 bases from V and 4 bases from J; bases unmatched to any gene: 9. This CDR3 comprises 17 residues. The germline CDR1 and CDR2 sequences are MNHEY and SVGEGT. The DNA of the CDR3 is TGTGCCAGCAGTTACCCAAAGGGACAGGGACTAAATCAGCCCCAGCATTTT. Amino acid sequence: CASSYPKGQGLNQPQHF.

This clonotype was seen at least ten times. The J gene is TRBJ1-1, the V gene TRBV18; no reliable D call. The CDR3 consists of 14 residues. CDR1 and CDR2 from the germline V gene are KGHSH and LQKENI. V shed 2 bases and J shed 1 base, with 8 bases lying between them. The CDR3 sequence: CASSPTATNTEAFF. The CDR3 nucleotides read TGTGCCAGCTCACCAACGGCGACGAACACTGAAGCTTTCTTT.

This clonotype was detected only a few times. The J gene is TRBJ2-6, the V gene TRBV6-5; the D gene is possibly TRBD1 (6 bases). In germline, CDR1 is MNHEY, CDR2 SVGAGI. The CDR3 loop spans 17 amino acids. V was clipped by 5 bases and J by 1 base, with 15 bases between them. CDR3 bases: TGTGCCAGCAGTGACCTGACAGGCCTGTCTGGGGCCAACGTCCTGACTTTC. Translated, it gives CASSDLTGLSGANVLTF.

This clonotype was seen once. The chain joins TRBV9 to TRBJ1-2; 12 bases line up with TRBD1. The germline gives CDR1 SGDLS, CDR2 YYNGEE. CDR3 length: 16 residues. Trimming cost V 2 bases and J 7 bases; bases outside gene matches: 9. In DNA, the CDR3 is TGTGCCAGCAGCGTTAGGGGACAGGGGGCGCTGCTTGGCTACACCTTC. It specifies CASSVRGQGALLGYTF.

The chain combines TRBV7-9 with TRBJ2-7; D uncertain. The germline gives CDR1 SEHNR, CDR2 FQNEAQ (reference sequence). Trimming stripped 5 bases from V and 3 bases from J, with 8 bases between. This CDR3 has 12 residues. The CDR3: CASSMNNYEQYF. The CDR3 coding sequence is TGTGCCAGCAGCATGAACAACTACGAGCAGTACTTC.

Many counts were recorded for this clonotype. The chain has TRBV13 and TRBJ2-1; TRBD2 might be the D (5 bases). This CDR3 region has 12 residues. Germline CDR1 PRHDT, CDR2 FYEKMQ (reference sequence). V was pared by 5 bases and J by 7 bases, with 9 bases between. The CDR3 nucleotides read TGTGCCAGCAGCCCCGGGGTGAATGAGCAGTTCTTC. As protein: CASSPGVNEQFF.